The 15 T cell receptor beta chains below come from one sample, sequenced in a study of PD-1 blockade in mismatch repair-deficient tumors. Sequencing was performed with immunoSEQ multiplex PCR; in TCRdb, only in-frame clones are kept and a portion is missing. The table has more than 95,000 clones, 86% seen once. The material sequenced was peripheral blood, taken 44 weeks after starting pembrolizumab. The receptors shown here come from an adult with mismatch repair-deficient cancer.

V is TRBV29-1 and J is TRBJ2-7, with D perhaps matching TRBD1 or TRBD2 (5 bases each). The germline V gene has CDR1 SQVTM and CDR2 ANQGSEA. The CDR3 has 14 amino acids. Trimming removed 1 base at V and 1 base at J, with 11 bases between. The CDR3 is CSVEVRGRSYEQYF. The CDR3 DNA is TGCAGCGTTGAAGTACGGGGACGGTCCTACGAGCAGTACTTC.

A single count supports this clone. The chain employs TRBV12-5 and TRBJ1-2; TRBD1 might be the D (5 bases). The CDR3 has 12 residues. Germline CDR1 reads LGHNT; CDR2 reads FRNRAP. The V gene lost 5 bases and the J gene lost 4 bases, with 8 bases spanning the gap. The CDR3 is CASGQRGYGYTF. The CDR3 coding sequence is TGTGCTAGTGGTCAGAGGGGCTATGGCTACACCTTC.

The V call is TRBV19, the J call TRBJ2-7, with 11 nucleotides matching TRBD1. There are 15 residues in the CDR3. J lost 0 bases, V lost 6 bases, and 4 bases had no gene match. Germline V gene data show CDR1 as LNHDA and CDR2 as SQIVND (reference sequence). CDR3: CASSPGTGGSYEQYF. The DNA of the CDR3 is TGTGCCAGTAGCCCCGGGACAGGGGGCTCCTACGAGCAGTACTTC.

A word on this clone: The sample contains more than one DNA sequence encoding this CDR3. The CDR3 loop is CASSIAGSSGNTIYF. As DNA, the CDR3 is TGTGCCAGTAGTATAGCCGGCAGCTCTGGAAACACCATATATTTT. The J gene is TRBJ1-3, the V gene TRBV19, with D unclear. CDR1 is LNHDA and CDR2 is SQIVND in the germline V gene (reference sequence). V lost 1 base to trimming and J lost 0 bases, with 7 bases between them. This CDR3 contains 15 residues.

Only one count was recorded for this clone. The chain employs TRBV11-2 and TRBJ2-1; no clear D. The CDR3 runs 15 residues. Germline loops: CDR1 SGHAT, CDR2 FQNNGV. V lost 5 bases and J 0 bases, leaving 11 bases between the germline ends. CDR3 in DNA: TGTGCCAGCAGCGCTCGCCTGGACTCCTACAATGAGCAGTTCTTC. It translates to CASSARLDSYNEQFF.

The genes are TRBV11-3 and TRBJ2-7, with 8 bases identical to TRBD1. Germline values: CDR1 SGHNT, CDR2 YENEEA. The CDR3 spans 14 residues. Trimming cost V 4 bases and J 1 base; bases outside gene matches: 3. This chain's CDR3 is CASSSRDRSYEQYF. The CDR3 DNA reads as TGTGCCAGCAGCTCCCGGGACAGGTCCTACGAGCAGTACTTC.

Comments on this clone: The identical CDR3 is also encoded by other nucleotide sequences in the sample. The V call is TRBV6-6, the J call TRBJ2-7; TRBD2 is a possible D gene (6 bases). Germline V lookup: CDR1 MNHNY, CDR2 SVGAGI (reference sequence). V was pared by 9 bases and J by 5 bases, with 23 bases between. CDR3 length: 15 amino acids. Written as DNA, the CDR3 is TGTGCCAGTAGTCGAGGATACGCAGGGAGGAACGAGCAGTACTTC. It yields the protein CASSRGYAGRNEQYF.

The chain joins TRBV7-9 to TRBJ2-7; the match to TRBD2 covers 14 bases. Germline V gene sequence: CDR1 SEHNR, CDR2 FQNEAQ (reference sequence). CDR3 size: 16 residues. The J segment lost 5 bases and the V segment lost 4 bases, leaving 7 bases of the junction unmatched. The DNA for the CDR3 is TGTGCCAGCAGCTCAGTAGGACTAGCGGGAGGCAACGAGCAGTACTTC. This sequence encodes CASSSVGLAGGNEQYF.

The J gene is TRBJ1-5, the V gene TRBV28; the D gene is possibly TRBD1 (6 bases). CDR3 length: 16 amino acids. Trimming stripped 6 bases from V and 2 bases from J, with 17 bases between. Germline lookup yields CDR1 MDHEN and CDR2 SYDVKM. This CDR3 is CASSLAEGGGNQPQHF. The DNA of the CDR3 is TGTGCCAGCAGCCTCGCCGAGGGGGGCGGCAATCAGCCCCAGCATTTT.

The V gene is TRBV7-2, the J gene TRBJ2-1, with 7 bases identical to TRBD1. The trim removed 5 bases at V and 2 bases at J, leaving 3 bases unmatched. The germline CDR1 and CDR2 sequences are SGHTA and FQGNSA. The CDR3 length is 14 residues. The CDR3, as DNA: TGTGCCAGCAGCCTCGGGACAGCCTACAATGAGCAGTTCTTC. This codes for CASSLGTAYNEQFF.

This rearrangement joins TRBV19 to TRBJ2-2, with TRBD2 matching 14 bases. The CDR3 contains 18 residues. Germline loops: CDR1 LNHDA, CDR2 SQIVND (reference sequence). V shed 3 bases, J shed 4 bases, and the junction held 7 bases outside the gene matches. The CDR3 DNA follows: TGTGCCAGTAGTATCCCCCTTGGACTAGCGGGAGGCACCGGGGAGCTGTTTTTT. This sequence encodes CASSIPLGLAGGTGELFF.

V gene TRBV7-2 combines with J gene TRBJ2-1; no definite D call. Trimming took 1 base from V and 9 from J, leaving 10 bases between them. This CDR3 has 13 amino acids. CDR1 SGHTA and CDR2 FQGNSA come from the germline V gene. The CDR3 nucleotides read TGTGCCAGCAGCTTAGGGCCTCCGCGTGAGCAGTTCTTC. Translating it yields CASSLGPPREQFF. The full variable domain, rest sourced from reference TRBV7-2 and TRBJ2-1, is GAGVSQSPSNKVTEKGKDVELRCDPISGHTALYWYRQSLGQGLEFLIYFQGNSAPDKSGLPSDRFSAERTGGSVSTLTIQRTQQEDSAVYLCASSLGPPREQFFGPGTRLTVL.

This clone was observed a handful of times. Here the CDR3 DNA reads TGTGCCAGTAGTATAGATGAAGGAGACTCTCAGCCCCAGCATTTT. Protein: CASSIDEGDSQPQHF. This chain uses TRBV19 with TRBJ1-5; D remains ambiguous. CDR3 size: 15 residues. Germline V lookup: CDR1 LNHDA, CDR2 SQIVND (reference sequence). Trimming removed 0 bases at V and 6 bases at J, with 12 bases between.

The rearrangement links TRBV2 to TRBJ2-7, with TRBD2 as a possible D gene (6 bases). The CDR3 runs to 13 residues. Germline assignment: CDR1 SNHLY and CDR2 FYNNEI. Trimming stripped 5 bases from V and 5 bases from J, with 13 bases between. CDR3: CASSPLAVHEQYF. In nucleotides, the CDR3 is TGTGCCAGCAGTCCACTAGCCGTCCACGAGCAGTACTTC.

This chain joins TRBV6-1 and TRBJ2-3; the match to TRBD1 covers 7 bases. The germline V gene has CDR1 MNHNS and CDR2 SASEGT. V shed 5 bases, J shed 4 bases, and the junction held 9 bases outside the gene matches. The CDR3 spans 15 residues. CDR3 amino acids: CASSQYGTDSDTQYF. The CDR3 bases are TGTGCCAGCAGTCAATACGGGACAGACTCAGATACGCAGTATTTT.